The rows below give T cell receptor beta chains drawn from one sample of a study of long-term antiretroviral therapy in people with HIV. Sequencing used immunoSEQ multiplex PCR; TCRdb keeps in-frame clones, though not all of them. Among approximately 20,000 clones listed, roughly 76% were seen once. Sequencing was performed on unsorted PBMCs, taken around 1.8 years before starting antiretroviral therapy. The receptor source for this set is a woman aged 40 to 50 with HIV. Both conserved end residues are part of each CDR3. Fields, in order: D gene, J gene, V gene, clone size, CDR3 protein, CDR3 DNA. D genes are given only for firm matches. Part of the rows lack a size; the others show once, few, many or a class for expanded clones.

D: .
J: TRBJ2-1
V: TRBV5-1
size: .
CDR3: CASSEAPGGGNEQFF
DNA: TGCGCCAGCAGTGAAGCCCCAGGGGGGGGCAATGAGCAGTTCTTC

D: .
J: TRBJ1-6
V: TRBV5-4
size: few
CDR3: CASSFDHGSPLHF
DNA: TGTGCCAGCAGCTTCGACCATGGTTCACCCCTCCACTTT

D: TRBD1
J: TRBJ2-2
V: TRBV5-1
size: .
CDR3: CASSWDRGTGELFF
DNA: TGCGCCAGCAGCTGGGACAGGGGAACCGGGGAGCTGTTTTTT

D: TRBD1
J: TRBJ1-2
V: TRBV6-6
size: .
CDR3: CASSSGQVHGYTF
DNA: TGTGCCAGCAGTTCTGGACAGGTCCATGGCTACACCTTC

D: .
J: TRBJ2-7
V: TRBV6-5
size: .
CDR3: CASSYSRGDYEQYF
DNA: TGTGCCAGCAGTTACTCCAGGGGGGACTACGAGCAGTACTTC

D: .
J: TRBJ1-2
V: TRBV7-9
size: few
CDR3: CASSSDTYNGGYTF
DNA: TGTGCCAGCAGCTCCGACACCTATAACGGGGGCTACACCTTC

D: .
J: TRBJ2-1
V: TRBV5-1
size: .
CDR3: CASSFYGSLNEQFF
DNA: TGCGCCAGCAGCTTCTATGGGAGCCTCAATGAGCAGTTCTTC

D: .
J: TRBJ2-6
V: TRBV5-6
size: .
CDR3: CASSSGANVLTF
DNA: TGTGCCAGCAGCTCGGGGGCCAACGTCCTGACTTTC

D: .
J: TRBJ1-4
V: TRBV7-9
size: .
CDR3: CASSLLATGGKLFF
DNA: TGTGCCAGCAGCTTATTGGCCACTGGGGGTAAACTGTTTTTT

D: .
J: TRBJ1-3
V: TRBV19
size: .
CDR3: CASTWDHADTIYF
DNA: TGTGCCAGTACCTGGGACCACGCGGACACCATATATTTT

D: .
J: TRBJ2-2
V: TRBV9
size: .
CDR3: CASSSRLGDDTGELFF
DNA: TGTGCCAGCAGCTCCCGACTTGGGGATGACACCGGGGAGCTGTTTTTT

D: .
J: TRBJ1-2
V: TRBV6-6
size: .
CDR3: CASSDRNYGYTF
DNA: TGTGCCAGCAGCGACAGGAACTATGGCTACACCTTC

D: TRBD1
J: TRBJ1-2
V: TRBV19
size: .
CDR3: CASSTRDREIYGYTF
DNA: TGTGCCAGTAGTACCCGGGACAGGGAAATCTATGGCTACACCTTC

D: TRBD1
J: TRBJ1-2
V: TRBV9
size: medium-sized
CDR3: CASSVRDSYGYTF
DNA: TGTGCCAGCAGCGTCCGGGACAGTTATGGCTACACCTTC

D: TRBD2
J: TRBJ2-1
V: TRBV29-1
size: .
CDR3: CSAAGGDSGTYNEQFF
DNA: TGCAGCGCGGCGGGTGGGGATAGCGGGACCTACAATGAGCAGTTCTTC

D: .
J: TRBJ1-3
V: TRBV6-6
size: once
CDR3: CASSPGGLENTIYF
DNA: TGTGCCAGCAGTCCCGGGGGCCTCGAAAACACCATATATTTT

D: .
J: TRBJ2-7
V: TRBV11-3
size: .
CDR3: CASSQSRGGEQYF
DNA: TGTGCCAGCAGCCAGAGCAGGGGAGGGGAGCAGTACTTC

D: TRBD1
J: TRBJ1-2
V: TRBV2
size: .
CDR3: CASSLQGGYGYTF
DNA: TGTGCCAGCAGCCTACAGGGGGGTTATGGCTACACCTTC

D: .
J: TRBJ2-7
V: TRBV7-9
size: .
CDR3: CASSLPGGYEQYF
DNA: TGTGCCAGCAGCTTACCCGGGGGCTACGAGCAGTACTTC

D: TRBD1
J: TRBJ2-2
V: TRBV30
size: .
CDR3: CAWSQTGSGELFF
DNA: TGTGCCTGGAGTCAGACAGGGTCCGGGGAGCTGTTTTTT

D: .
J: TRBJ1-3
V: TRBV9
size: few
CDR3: CASSAHVLTGRTGNTIYF
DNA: TGTGCCAGCAGCGCTCACGTTTTAACAGGGCGGACTGGAAACACCATATATTTT

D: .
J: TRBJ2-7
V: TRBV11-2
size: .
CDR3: CASSLGPGFGYEQYF
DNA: TGTGCCAGCAGCTTAGGCCCGGGTTTCGGTTACGAGCAGTACTTC

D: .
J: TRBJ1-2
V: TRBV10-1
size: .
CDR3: CASSGPVYGYTF
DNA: TGCGCCAGCAGTGGACCCGTCTATGGCTACACCTTC

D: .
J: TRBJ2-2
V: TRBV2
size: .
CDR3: CACSDLRGAGELFF
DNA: TGTGCCTGCTCTGATCTGAGGGGCGCCGGGGAGCTGTTTTTT

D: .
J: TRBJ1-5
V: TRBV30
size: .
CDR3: CAWSEDVGVGQPQHF
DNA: TGTGCCTGGAGTGAGGACGTTGGAGTGGGCCAGCCCCAGCATTTT

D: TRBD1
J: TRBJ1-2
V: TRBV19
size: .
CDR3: CASRGTENYGYTF
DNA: TGTGCCAGTAGAGGGACAGAAAACTATGGCTACACCTTC

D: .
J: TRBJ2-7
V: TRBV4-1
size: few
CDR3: CASSQGILRMSSDYEQYF
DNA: TGCGCCAGCAGCCAAGGAATCTTAAGGATGAGCTCGGACTACGAGCAGTACTTC

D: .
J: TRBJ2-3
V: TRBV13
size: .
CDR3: CASSQRGSTDTQYF
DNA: TGTGCCAGCAGCCAAAGGGGCTCCACAGATACGCAGTATTTT

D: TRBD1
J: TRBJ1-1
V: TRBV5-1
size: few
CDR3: CASSLVQGVMEAFF
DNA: TGCGCCAGCAGCTTGGTGCAGGGGGTGATGGAAGCTTTCTTT

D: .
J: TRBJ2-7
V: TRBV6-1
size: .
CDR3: CASSEGGADIRNEQYF
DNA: TGTGCCAGCAGTGAGGGGGGCGCAGATATACGAAACGAGCAGTACTTC

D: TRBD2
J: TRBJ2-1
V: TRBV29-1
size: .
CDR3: CSVGASGRLSYNEQFF
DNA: TGCAGCGTTGGGGCTAGCGGGAGACTCTCCTACAATGAGCAGTTCTTC

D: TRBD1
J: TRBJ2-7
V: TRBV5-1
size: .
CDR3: CASSLNPGTGGNEQYF
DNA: TGCGCCAGCAGCCTGAACCCGGGGACAGGGGGCAACGAGCAGTACTTC

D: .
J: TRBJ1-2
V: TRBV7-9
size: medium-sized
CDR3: CASSPTGGGLYGYTF
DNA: TGTGCCAGCAGCCCTACAGGTGGGGGACTCTATGGCTACACCTTC

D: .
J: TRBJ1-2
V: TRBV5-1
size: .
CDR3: CASSPTEYYGYTF
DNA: TGTGCCAGCAGCCCCACCGAGTACTATGGCTACACCTTC

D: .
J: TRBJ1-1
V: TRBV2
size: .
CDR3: CASTGQREAFF
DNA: TGTGCCAGCACCGGACAGCGTGAAGCTTTCTTT

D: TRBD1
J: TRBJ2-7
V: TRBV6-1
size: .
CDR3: CASSDPTGDLGGYEQYF
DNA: TGTGCCAGCAGTGACCCTACAGGGGATCTCGGCGGCTACGAGCAGTACTTC

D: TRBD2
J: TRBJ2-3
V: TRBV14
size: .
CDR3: CASSSTSGSWDTQYF
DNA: TGTGCCAGCAGCTCGACTAGCGGGTCCTGGGATACGCAGTATTTT

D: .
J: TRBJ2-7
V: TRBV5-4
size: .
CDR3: CASSKRSTRTTYEQYF
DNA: TGTGCCAGCAGCAAGCGATCGACCCGGACAACCTACGAGCAGTACTTC

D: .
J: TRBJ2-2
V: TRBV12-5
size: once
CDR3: CASGLVPLGLNTGELFF
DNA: TGTGCTAGTGGTTTGGTCCCCCTCGGCCTGAACACCGGGGAGCTGTTTTTT

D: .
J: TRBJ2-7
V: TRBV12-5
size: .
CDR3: CASGTQGGGEQYF
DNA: TGTGCTAGTGGCACACAGGGAGGGGGCGAGCAGTACTTC

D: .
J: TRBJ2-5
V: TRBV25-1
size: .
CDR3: CAREEETQYF
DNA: TGTGCCAGAGAGGAAGAGACCCAGTACTTC

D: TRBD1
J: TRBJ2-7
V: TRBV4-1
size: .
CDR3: CASSTGTGYEQYF
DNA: TGCGCCAGCAGTACCGGGACAGGCTACGAGCAGTACTTC

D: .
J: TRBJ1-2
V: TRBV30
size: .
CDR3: CAWSIVGTYGYTF
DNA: TGTGCCTGGAGTATTGTGGGAACCTATGGCTACACCTTC

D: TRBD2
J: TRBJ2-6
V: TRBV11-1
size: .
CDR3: CASTLTSTGANVLTF
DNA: TGTGCCAGCACCTTGACTAGCACTGGGGCCAACGTCCTGACTTTC

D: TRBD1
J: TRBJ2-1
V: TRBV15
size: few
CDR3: CATSRVAGGNNEQFF
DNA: TGTGCCACCAGCAGAGTGGCAGGGGGCAACAATGAGCAGTTCTTC

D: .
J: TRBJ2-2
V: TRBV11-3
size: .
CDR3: CASSLERPPGNGELFF
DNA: TGTGCCAGCAGCTTAGAGCGGCCCCCGGGCAACGGGGAGCTGTTTTTT

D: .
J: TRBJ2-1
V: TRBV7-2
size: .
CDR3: CASSFQEGLGGEQFF
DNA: TGTGCCAGCAGCTTTCAGGAGGGCCTAGGCGGTGAGCAGTTCTTC

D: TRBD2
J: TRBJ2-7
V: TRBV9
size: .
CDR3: CASSVGPLAGGPEQYF
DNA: TGTGCCAGCAGCGTAGGTCCCCTAGCGGGAGGGCCCGAGCAGTACTTC

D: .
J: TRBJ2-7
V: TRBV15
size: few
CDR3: CATSSRGAGSYEQYF
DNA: TGTGCCACCTCTTCCCGGGGCGCGGGGTCCTACGAGCAGTACTTC

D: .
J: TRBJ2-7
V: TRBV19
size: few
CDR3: CASSVRESSYEQYF
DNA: TGTGCCAGTAGTGTCCGGGAAAGCTCCTACGAGCAGTACTTC

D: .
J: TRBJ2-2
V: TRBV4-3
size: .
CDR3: CASSQFTSTGELFF
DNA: TGCGCCAGCAGCCAGTTTACTAGCACCGGGGAGCTGTTTTTT

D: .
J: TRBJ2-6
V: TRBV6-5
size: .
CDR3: CASRSTGANVLTF
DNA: TGTGCCAGCAGGTCAACTGGGGCCAACGTCCTGACTTTC

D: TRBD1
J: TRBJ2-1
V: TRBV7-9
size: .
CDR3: CASSLETGSYNEQFF
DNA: TGTGCCAGCAGCTTGGAGACAGGGTCCTACAATGAGCAGTTCTTC

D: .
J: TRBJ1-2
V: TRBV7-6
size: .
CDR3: CAAGQSARGYTF
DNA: TGTGCCGCGGGGCAGTCAGCGAGGGGCTACACCTTC

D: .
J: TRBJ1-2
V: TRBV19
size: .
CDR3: CASMGDGYTF
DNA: TGTGCCAGTATGGGGGACGGCTACACCTTC

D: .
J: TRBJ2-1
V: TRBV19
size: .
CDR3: CASTLAAGYNEQFF
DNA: TGTGCCAGTACCCTAGCTGCGGGATACAATGAGCAGTTCTTC

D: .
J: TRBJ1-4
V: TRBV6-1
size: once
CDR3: CASSGRGAENEKLFF
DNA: TGTGCCAGCAGTGGGAGGGGGGCCGAGAATGAAAAACTGTTTTTT